The clone carrying this T cell receptor (beta chain) was seen at least ten times. Its cognate antigen is unknown. The data derive from a study of human T cells and chemical hapten exposure. Study outcomes and limitations: Expanded TCRs were compared with controls, and the expanded TCRs formed significantly more large CDR3 similarity clusters.

Trimming removed 1 base from V and 6 bases from J, with 9 bases in between. The CDR3 covers 14 residues. Germline lookup yields CDR1 KGHSH and CDR2 LQKENI. The time point denotes: patch test 1, 2 weeks after DPC sensitization. Treatment meaning: therapeutic diphenylcyclopropenone sensitization with weekly scalp DPC. TCRdb analysed the RACE reads with MiXCR anew, one entry per CDR3 protein. Among under 450,000 distinct CDR3 sequences listed, nearly 5% were seen once. The specimen comprised whole blood, sampled in connection with sensitization to the hapten diphenylcyclopropenone (DPC). This chain joins TRBV18 and TRBJ1-4; perhaps TRBD1 as D (5 bases). The receptor comes from a woman aged 50 to 60 with alopecia areata. Some clones in this sample may be carry-over from other donors' samples. CDR3 nucleotides: TGTGCCAGCTCACCACAAGGGGCGGATGAAAAACTGTTTTTT. It encodes CASSPQGADEKLFF.